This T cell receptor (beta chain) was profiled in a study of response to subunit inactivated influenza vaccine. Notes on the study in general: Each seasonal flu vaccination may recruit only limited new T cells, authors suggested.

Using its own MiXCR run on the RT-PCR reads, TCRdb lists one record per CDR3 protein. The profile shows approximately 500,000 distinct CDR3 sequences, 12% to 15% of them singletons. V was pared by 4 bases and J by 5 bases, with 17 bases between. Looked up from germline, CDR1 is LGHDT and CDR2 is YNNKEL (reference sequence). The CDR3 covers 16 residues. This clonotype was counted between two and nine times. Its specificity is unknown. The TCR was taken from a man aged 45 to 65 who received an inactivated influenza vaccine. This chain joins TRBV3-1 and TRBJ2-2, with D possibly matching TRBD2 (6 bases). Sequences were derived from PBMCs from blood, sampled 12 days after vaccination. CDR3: CASSPTWAGTTGELFF. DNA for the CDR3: TGTGCCAGCAGCCCCACCTGGGCGGGAACGACCGGGGAGCTGTTTTTT.